This T cell receptor beta chain is drawn from a study of radiotherapy plus CTLA-4 blockade in lung cancer. Findings of the study overall: Interferon-beta and early blood T cell clone dynamics reportedly predicted response best.

Details on this clone: What it recognizes is unknown.

TCRdb's copy holds only in-frame clones and misses some; the assay was immunoSEQ multiplex PCR. Of approximately 75,000 clones detected, approximately 78% appear once; the ten largest clones hold around 7%. The CDR3 loop spans 17 amino acids. Unmatched junction bases numbered 2, after V lost 0 bases and J lost 0 bases. The germline V gene has CDR1 SGHNT and CDR2 YYREEE (reference sequence). This clonotype originated in a human donor with non-small cell lung cancer who had a complete response to radiotherapy plus ipilimumab. The material sequenced was peripheral blood, taken from a patient treated with radiotherapy plus ipilimumab. This chain joins TRBV5-4 and TRBJ2-1; 11 bases are a match to TRBD2. The CDR3 region has the DNA TGTGCCAGCAGCTTGGGACTAGCGGGGAGCTCCTACAATGAGCAGTTCTTC. Encoded protein: CASSLGLAGSSYNEQFF.